The present T cell receptor beta chain was sequenced within a study of PD-1 blockade in classical Hodgkin lymphoma. Overall study: Patients received nivolumab 3 mg/kg intravenously every 2 weeks. General study points: Among the patients, those starting nivolumab under 1 year after ASCT were excluded. Whereas CD4+ TCR diversity had risen significantly by C4D1, CD8+ TCR diversity had not. It was reported that newly diagnosed patients had less baseline TCR diversity than healthy donors.

The germline V gene encodes CDR1 SGHTA and CDR2 FQGTGA. With 1 base removed from V and 2 bases from J, the gap between germline ends came to 8 bases. The CDR3 covers 14 residues. This clone was detected only once. The antigen is undetermined. Sequencing was performed with immunoSEQ multiplex PCR; in TCRdb, only in-frame clones are kept and a portion is missing. Among approximately 45,000 clones listed, 66% were seen once. The time point: cycle 4 day 1 (C4D1), after more than 5 weeks of nivolumab. Each patient's relapse followed autologous stem cell transplantation, and brentuximab vedotin exposure varied.

The chain recombines TRBV7-3 with TRBJ1-2; D unclear. The sequences come from peripheral blood mononuclear cells (PBMCs), collected before the fourth cycle of nivolumab. The clonotype was recovered from a human donor with classical Hodgkin lymphoma. The CDR3 sequence is CASSLRRMNYGYTF. In DNA form, the CDR3 reads TGTGCCAGCAGCTTAAGAAGAATGAACTATGGCTACACCTTC.